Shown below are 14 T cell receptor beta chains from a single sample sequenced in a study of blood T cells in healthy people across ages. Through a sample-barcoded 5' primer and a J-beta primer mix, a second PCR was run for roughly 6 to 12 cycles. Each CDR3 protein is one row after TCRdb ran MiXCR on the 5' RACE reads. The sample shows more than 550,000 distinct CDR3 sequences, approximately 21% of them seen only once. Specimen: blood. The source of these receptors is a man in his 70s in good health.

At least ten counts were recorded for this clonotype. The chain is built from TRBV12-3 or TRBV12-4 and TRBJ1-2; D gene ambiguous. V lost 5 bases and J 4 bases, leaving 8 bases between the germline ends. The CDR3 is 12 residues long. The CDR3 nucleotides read TGTGCCAGCAGTCCCGGTTCCTATGGCTACACCTTC. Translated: CASSPGSYGYTF.

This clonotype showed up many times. The CDR3 here is CASSYSSGGPYNEQFF. The CDR3 bases are TGTGCCAGCAGTTACTCCTCGGGAGGCCCCTACAATGAGCAGTTCTTC. The J gene is TRBJ2-1, the V gene TRBV6-5, with 7 nucleotides matching TRBD2. V gave up 0 bases and J gave up 2 bases; unmatched junction bases: 4. The V gene's germline CDR1 is MNHEY and CDR2 SVGAGI. CDR3 length equals 16 residues.

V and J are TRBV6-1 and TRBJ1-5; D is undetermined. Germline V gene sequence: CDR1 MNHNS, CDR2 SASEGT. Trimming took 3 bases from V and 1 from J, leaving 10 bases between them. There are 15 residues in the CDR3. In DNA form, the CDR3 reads TGTGCCAGCAGTGATGGTGTTTCCAGCAATCAGCCCCAGCATTTT. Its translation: CASSDGVSSNQPQHF.

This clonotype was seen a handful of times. The chain's CDR3 is CSVSRDSTDTQYF. The CDR3 coding sequence is TGCAGCGTCTCCCGGGATAGCACAGATACGCAGTATTTT. The rearrangement joins TRBV29-1 to TRBJ2-3; D might be TRBD2 (5 bases). Germline lookup yields CDR1 SQVTM and CDR2 ANQGSEA. The CDR3 is 13 residues long. Between the trimmed V and J ends, which lost 6 bases and 0 bases, there was a span of 10 bases.

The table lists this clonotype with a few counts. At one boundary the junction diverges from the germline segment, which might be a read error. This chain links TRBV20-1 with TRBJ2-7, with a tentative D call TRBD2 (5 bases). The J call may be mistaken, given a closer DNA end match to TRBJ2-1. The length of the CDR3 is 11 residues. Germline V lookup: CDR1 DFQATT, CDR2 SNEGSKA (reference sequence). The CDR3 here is CSARGRNEQFF. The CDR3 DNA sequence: TGCAGTGCCAGAGGGAGAAATGAGCAGTTCTTC.

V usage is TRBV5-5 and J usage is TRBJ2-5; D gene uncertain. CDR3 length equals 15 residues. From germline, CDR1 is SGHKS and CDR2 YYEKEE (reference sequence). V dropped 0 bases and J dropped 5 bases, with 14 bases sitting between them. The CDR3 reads CASSLAERPRETQYF. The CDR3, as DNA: TGTGCCAGCAGCTTGGCCGAGCGCCCCCGGGAGACCCAGTACTTC.

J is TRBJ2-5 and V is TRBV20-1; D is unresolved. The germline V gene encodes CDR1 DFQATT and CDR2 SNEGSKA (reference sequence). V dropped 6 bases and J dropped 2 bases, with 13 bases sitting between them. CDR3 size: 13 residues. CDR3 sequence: CSAPYVTQETQYF. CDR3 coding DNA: TGCAGTGCCCCATATGTGACTCAAGAGACCCAGTACTTC.

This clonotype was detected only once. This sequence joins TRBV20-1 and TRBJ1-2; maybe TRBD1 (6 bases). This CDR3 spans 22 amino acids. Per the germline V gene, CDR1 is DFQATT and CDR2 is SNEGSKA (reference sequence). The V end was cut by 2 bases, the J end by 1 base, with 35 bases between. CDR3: CSARTPWRGGGTIGGLNYGYTF. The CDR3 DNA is TGCAGTGCTAGAACCCCCTGGCGGGGAGGGGGGACAATCGGGGGACTTAACTATGGCTACACCTTC.

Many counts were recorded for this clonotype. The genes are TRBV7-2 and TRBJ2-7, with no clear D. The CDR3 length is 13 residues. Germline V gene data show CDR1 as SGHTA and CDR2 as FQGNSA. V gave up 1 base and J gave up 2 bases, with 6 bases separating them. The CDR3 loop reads CASSLGRTYEQYV. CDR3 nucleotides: TGTGCCAGCAGCTTAGGACGGACCTACGAGCAGTACGTC.

DNA for the CDR3: TGTGCCAGCAGTGACTCAGGTTTAAGGAGAAAACTGTTTTTT. It yields the protein CASSDSGLRRKLFF. The chain has TRBV6-4 and TRBJ1-4; D uncertain. With 0 bases removed from V and 10 bases from J, the gap between germline ends came to 12 bases. This CDR3 is built from 14 residues. Germline V gene lookup returns CDR1 MRHNA and CDR2 SNTAGT.

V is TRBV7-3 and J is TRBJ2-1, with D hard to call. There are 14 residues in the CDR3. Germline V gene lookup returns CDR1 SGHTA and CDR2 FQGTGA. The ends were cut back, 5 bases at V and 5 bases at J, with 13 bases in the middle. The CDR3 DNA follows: TGTGCCAGCAGCCAGTCGGCAGCCAACAATGAGCAGTTCTTC. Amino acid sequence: CASSQSAANNEQFF.

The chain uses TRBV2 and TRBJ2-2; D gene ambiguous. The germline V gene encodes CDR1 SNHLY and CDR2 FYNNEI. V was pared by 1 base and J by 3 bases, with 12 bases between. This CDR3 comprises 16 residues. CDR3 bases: TGTGCCAGCAGTGAAGGTGGGCCGCGAGACACCGGGGAGCTGTTTTTT. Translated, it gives CASSEGGPRDTGELFF. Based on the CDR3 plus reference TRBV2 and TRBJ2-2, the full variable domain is EPEVTQTPSHQVTQMGQEVILRCVPISNHLYFYWYRQILGQKVEFLVSFYNNEISEKSEIFDDQFSVERPDGSNFTLKIRSTKLEDSAMYFCASSEGGPRDTGELFFGEGSRLTVL.

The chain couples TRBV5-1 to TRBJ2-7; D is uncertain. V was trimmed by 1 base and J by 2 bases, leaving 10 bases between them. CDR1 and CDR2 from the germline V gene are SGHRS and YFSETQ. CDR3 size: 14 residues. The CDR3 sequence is CASSLSQVAYEQYF. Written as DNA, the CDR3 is TGCGCCAGCAGCTTGAGTCAGGTAGCCTACGAGCAGTACTTC.

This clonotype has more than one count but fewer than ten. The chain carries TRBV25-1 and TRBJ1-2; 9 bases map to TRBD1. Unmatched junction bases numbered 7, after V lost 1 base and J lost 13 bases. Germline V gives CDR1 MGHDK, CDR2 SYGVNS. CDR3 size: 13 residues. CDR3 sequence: CASSESGTGSFTF. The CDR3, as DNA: TGTGCCAGCAGTGAATCGGGGACAGGGTCTTTCACCTTC.